This TCR beta chain comes out of a study of T-cell memory formation after mild COVID-19. Study at large: TCR clustering was largely donor specific.

A word on this clonotype: The antigen is not known.

5'RACE, which relied on constant-segment primers, yielded TCR alpha and TCR beta cDNA libraries carrying sample barcodes and UMIs. TCRdb independently ran MiXCR on the 5' RACE reads; one entry per CDR3 protein. The sample includes 260,000 or so distinct CDR3 sequences, 16% seen only once; the top ten take around 23%. The CDR3 covers 15 residues. Germline V gene lookup returns CDR1 SGHNT and CDR2 YYREEE (reference sequence). V was cut by 4 bases and J by 2 bases, with 14 bases left in between. Study outcomes and limitations: Among CD4+ contracting clones, most were CM and EM, and CD8+ ones EMRA. Certain responding clones were present in pre-infection memory, suggesting participation of cross-reactive memory.

This clonotype was sampled from a man aged 18 to 30 who had mild COVID-19 (a few samples of this study predate the infection). Cell type and time point are not known. The sample taken for sequencing was PBMCs or a T cell subset sorted from them (not recorded which). The chain links TRBV5-4 to TRBJ2-3; D unclear. The CDR3 here is CASSRMGIDTDTQYF. In DNA form, the CDR3 reads TGTGCCAGCAGCCGCATGGGGATAGACACAGATACGCAGTATTTT.